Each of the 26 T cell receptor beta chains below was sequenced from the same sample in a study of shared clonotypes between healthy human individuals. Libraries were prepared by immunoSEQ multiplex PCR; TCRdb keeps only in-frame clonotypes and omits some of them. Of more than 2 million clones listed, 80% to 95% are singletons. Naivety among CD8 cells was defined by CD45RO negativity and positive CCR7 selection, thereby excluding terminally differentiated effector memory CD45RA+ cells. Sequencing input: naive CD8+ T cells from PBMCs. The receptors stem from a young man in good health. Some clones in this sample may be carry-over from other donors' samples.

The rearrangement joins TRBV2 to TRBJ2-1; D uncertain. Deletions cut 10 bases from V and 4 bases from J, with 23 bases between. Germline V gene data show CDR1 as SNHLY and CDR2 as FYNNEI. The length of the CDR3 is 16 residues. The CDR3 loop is CATTNLLPGEYNEQFF. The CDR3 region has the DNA TGTGCCACTACAAATCTACTGCCAGGAGAATACAATGAGCAGTTCTTC.

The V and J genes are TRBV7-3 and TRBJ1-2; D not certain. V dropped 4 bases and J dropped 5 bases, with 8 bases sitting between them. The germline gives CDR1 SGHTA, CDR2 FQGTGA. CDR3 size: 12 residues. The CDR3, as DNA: TGTGCCAGCAGCTCGGAGGGATATGGCTACACCTTC. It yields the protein CASSSEGYGYTF. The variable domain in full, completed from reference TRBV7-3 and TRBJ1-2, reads GAGVSQTPSNKVTEKGKYVELRCDPISGHTALYWYRQSLGQGPEFLIYFQGTGAADDSGLPNDRFFAVRPEGSVSTLKIQRTERGDSAVYLCASSSEGYGYTFGSGTRLTVV.

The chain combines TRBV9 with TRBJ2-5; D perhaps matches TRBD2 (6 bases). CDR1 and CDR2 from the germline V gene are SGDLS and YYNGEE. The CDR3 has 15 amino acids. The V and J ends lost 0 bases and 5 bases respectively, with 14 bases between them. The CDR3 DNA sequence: TGTGCCAGCAGCGTAGGTCGGGAGTTAGGGGAGACCCAGTACTTC. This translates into CASSVGRELGETQYF.

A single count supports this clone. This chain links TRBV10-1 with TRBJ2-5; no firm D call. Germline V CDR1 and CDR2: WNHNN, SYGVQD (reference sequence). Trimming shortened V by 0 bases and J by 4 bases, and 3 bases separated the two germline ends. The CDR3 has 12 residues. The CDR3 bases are TGCGCCAGCAGTGAGTCGGGAGAGACCCAGTACTTC. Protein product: CASSESGETQYF.

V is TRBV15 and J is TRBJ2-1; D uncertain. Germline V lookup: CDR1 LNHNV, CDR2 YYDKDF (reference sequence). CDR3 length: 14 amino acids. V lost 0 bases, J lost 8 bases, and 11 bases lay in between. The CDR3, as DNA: TGTGCCACCAGCAGAGATGACACGTACCATGAGCAGTTCTTC. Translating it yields CATSRDDTYHEQFF.

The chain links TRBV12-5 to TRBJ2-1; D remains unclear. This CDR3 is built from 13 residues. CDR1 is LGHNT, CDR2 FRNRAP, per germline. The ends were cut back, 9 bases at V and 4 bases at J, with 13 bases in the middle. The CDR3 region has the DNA TGTGCTAGAGCCCCATACAAATACAATGAGCAGTTCTTC. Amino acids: CARAPYKYNEQFF.

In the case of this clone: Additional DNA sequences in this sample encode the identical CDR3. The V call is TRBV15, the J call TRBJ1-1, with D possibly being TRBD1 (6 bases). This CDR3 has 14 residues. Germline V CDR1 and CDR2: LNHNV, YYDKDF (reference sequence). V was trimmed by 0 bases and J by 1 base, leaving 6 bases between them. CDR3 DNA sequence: TGTGCCACCAGCAGAGAAGGGGGGAACACTGAAGCTTTCTTT. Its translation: CATSREGGNTEAFF.

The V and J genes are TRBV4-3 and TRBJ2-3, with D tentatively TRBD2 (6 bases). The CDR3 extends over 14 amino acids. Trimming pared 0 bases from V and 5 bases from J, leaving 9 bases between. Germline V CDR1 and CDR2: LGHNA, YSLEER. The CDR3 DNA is TGCGCCAGCAGCCAAGATTGGGGGGAAGATACGCAGTATTTT. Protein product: CASSQDWGEDTQYF.

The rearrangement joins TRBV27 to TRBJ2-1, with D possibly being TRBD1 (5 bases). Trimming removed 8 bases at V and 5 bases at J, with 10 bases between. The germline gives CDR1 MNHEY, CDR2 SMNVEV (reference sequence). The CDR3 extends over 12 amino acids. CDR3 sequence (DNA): TGTGCCAGCTCGACAGAAAACAATGAGCAGTTCTTC. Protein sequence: CASSTENNEQFF.

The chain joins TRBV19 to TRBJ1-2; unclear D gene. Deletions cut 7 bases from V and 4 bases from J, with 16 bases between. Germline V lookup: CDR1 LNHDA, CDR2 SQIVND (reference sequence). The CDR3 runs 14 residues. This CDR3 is CASMQQPLPYGYTF. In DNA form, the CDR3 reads TGTGCCAGTATGCAACAGCCGCTGCCCTATGGCTACACCTTC.

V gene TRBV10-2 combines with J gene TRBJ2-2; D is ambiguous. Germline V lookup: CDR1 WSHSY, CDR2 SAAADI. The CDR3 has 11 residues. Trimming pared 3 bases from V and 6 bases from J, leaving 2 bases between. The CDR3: CASSDSGELFF. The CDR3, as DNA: TGCGCCAGCAGTGATTCCGGGGAGCTGTTTTTT.

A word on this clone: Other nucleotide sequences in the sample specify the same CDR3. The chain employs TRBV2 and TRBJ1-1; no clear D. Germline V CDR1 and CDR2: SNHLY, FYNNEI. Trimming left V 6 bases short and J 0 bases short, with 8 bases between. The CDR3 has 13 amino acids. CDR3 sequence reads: CASRDRVNTEAFF. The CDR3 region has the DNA TGTGCCAGCAGAGACCGCGTGAACACTGAAGCTTTCTTT.

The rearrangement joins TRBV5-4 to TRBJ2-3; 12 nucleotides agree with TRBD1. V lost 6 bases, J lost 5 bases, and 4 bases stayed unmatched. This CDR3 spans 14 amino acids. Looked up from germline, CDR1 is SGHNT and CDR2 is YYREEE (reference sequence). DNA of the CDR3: TGTGCCAGCATCGGGACAGGGGGCGTAGATACGCAGTATTTT. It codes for CASIGTGGVDTQYF.

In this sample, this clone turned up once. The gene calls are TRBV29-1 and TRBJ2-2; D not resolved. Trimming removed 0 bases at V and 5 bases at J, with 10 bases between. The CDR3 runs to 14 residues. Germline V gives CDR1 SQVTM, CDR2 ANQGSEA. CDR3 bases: TGCAGCGTTGAAGAAACTCTTAGTACCGGGGAGCTGTTTTTT. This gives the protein CSVEETLSTGELFF.

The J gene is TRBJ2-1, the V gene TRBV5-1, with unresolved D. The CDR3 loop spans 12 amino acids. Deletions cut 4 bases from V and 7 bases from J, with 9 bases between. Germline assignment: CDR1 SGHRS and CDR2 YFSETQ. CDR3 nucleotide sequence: TGCGCCAGCAGCCGTGCTGGGAATGAGCAGTTCTTC. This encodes CASSRAGNEQFF.

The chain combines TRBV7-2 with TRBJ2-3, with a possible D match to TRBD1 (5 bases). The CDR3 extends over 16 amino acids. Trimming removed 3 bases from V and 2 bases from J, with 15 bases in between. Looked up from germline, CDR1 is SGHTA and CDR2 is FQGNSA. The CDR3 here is CASSLRQGIDTDTQYF. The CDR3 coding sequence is TGTGCCAGCAGCTTGAGGCAGGGAATCGACACAGATACGCAGTATTTT.

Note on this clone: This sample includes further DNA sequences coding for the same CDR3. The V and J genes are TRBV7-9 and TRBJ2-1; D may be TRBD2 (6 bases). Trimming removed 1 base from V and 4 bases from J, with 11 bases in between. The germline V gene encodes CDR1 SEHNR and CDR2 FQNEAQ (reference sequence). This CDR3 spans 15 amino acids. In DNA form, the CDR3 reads TGTGCCAGCAGCTTAGGGGGACTTCCATACAATGAGCAGTTCTTC. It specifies CASSLGGLPYNEQFF.

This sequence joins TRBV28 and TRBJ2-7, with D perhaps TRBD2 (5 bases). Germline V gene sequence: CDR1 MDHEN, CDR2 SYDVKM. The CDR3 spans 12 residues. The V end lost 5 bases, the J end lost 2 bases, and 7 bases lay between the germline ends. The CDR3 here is CASSRDTYEQYF. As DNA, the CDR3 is TGTGCCAGCAGTCGGGATACCTACGAGCAGTACTTC. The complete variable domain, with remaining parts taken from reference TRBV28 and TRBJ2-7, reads DVKVTQSSRYLVKRTGEKVFLECVQDMDHENMFWYRQDPGLGLRLIYFSYDVKMKEKGDIPEGYSVSREKKERFSLILESASTNQTSMYLCASSRDTYEQYFGPGTRLTVT.

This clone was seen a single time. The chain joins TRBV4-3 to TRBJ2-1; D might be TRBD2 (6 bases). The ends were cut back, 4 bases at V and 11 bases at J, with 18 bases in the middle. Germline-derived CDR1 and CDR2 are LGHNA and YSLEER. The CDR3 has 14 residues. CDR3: CASSPGGELGKQFF. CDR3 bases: TGCGCCAGCAGCCCCGGCGGGGAGCTCGGAAAGCAGTTCTTC.

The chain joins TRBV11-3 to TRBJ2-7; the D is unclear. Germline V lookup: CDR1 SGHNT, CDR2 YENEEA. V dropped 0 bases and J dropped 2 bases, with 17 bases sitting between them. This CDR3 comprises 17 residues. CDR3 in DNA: TGTGCCAGCAGCTTAGACTTGACTGACACACGCCCCTACGAGCAGTACTTC. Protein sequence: CASSLDLTDTRPYEQYF.

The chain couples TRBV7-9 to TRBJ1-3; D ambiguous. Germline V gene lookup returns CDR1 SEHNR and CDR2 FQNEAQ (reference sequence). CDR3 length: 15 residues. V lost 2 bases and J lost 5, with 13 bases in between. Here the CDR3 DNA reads TGTGCCAGCAGCTTACCGGGAATTAGCAGAAACACCATATATTTT. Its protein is CASSLPGISRNTIYF. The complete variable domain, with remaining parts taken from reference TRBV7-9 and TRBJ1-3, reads DTGVSQNPRHKITKRGQNVTFRCDPISEHNRLYWYRQTLGQGPEFLTYFQNEAQLEKSRLLSDRFSAERPKGSFSTLEIQRTEQGDSAMYLCASSLPGISRNTIYFGEGSWLTVV.

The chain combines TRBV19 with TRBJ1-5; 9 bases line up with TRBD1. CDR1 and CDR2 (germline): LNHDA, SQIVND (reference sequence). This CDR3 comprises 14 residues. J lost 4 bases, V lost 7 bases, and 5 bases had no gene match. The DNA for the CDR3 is TGTGCCAGTATCGACAGGGGGATGAATCAGCCCCAGCATTTT. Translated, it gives CASIDRGMNQPQHF.

The CDR3 sequence: CASSQDRLVVSTDTQYF. Here the CDR3 DNA reads TGTGCCAGCAGCCAAGATCGACTAGTCGTGAGCACAGATACGCAGTATTTT. The J gene is TRBJ2-3, the V gene TRBV14; D perhaps matches TRBD2 (6 bases). V was clipped by 0 bases and J by 0 bases, with 13 bases between them. Germline CDR1 and CDR2: SGHDN and FVKESK. CDR3 length: 17 amino acids.

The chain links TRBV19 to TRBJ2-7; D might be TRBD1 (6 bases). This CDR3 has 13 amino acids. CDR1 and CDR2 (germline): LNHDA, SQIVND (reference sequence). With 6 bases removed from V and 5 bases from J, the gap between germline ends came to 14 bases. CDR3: CASSLRGGDEQYF. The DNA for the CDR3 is TGTGCCAGTAGCCTACGAGGGGGAGACGAGCAGTACTTC. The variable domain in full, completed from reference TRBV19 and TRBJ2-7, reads DGGITQSPKYLFRKEGQNVTLSCEQNLNHDAMYWYRQDPGQGLRLIYYSQIVNDFQKGDIAEGYSVSREKKESFPLTVTSAQKNPTAFYLCASSLRGGDEQYFGPGTRLTVT.

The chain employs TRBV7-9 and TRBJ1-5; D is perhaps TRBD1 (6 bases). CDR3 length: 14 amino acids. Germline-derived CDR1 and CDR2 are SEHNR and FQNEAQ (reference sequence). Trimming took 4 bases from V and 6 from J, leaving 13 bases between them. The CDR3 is CASSSTEGVQPQHF. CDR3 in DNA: TGTGCCAGCAGCTCAACAGAGGGGGTTCAGCCCCAGCATTTT.

The chain's CDR3 is CASSQDGLTYEQYF. CDR3 sequence (DNA): TGCGCCAGCAGCCAAGATGGACTAACCTACGAGCAGTACTTC. This chain uses TRBV4-3 with TRBJ2-7, with a tentative D call TRBD2 (6 bases). CDR3 length: 14 amino acids. Between the trimmed V and J ends, which lost 0 bases and 2 bases, there was a span of 8 bases. Germline values: CDR1 LGHNA, CDR2 YSLEER.